A single sample gave rise to the 3 T cell receptor beta chains below, sequenced in a study of blood T cell repertoires in COVID-19. Method: immunoSEQ multiplex PCR; TCRdb's copy keeps in-frame clones and lacks some. The sample yields under 85,000 clones, about 85% seen once. Sequences were obtained from peripheral blood. Receptors originate from a man of 80 years or more with acute or convalescent COVID-19.

The rearrangement uses TRBV7-2 and TRBJ2-1, with 8 bases that match TRBD1. The junction had 16 bases not matched to a gene; V was cut back by 8 bases and J by 10 bases. The germline gives CDR1 SGHTA, CDR2 FQGNSA. This CDR3 has 15 residues. The DNA of the CDR3 is TGTGCCAGCTTTTTGCCCCGGCAGGGGGCTAGGGAGCAGTTCTTC. It translates to CASFLPRQGAREQFF. Full variable domain (remainder filled in from reference TRBV7-2 and TRBJ2-1): GAGVSQSPSNKVTEKGKDVELRCDPISGHTALYWYRQSLGQGLEFLIYFQGNSAPDKSGLPSDRFSAERTGGSVSTLTIQRTQQEDSAVYLCASFLPRQGAREQFFGPGTRLTVL.

The CDR3 nucleotides are TGCAGCGTTGTGGAGCGCACAGATACGCAGTATTTT. This translates into CSVVERTDTQYF. V is TRBV29-1 and J is TRBJ2-3; D gene unclear. The CDR3 has 12 amino acids. Trimming pared 4 bases from V and 1 base from J, leaving 6 bases between. Germline values: CDR1 SQVTM, CDR2 ANQGSEA.

The rearrangement uses TRBV10-3 and TRBJ1-2; perhaps TRBD1 as D (6 bases). The CDR3 sequence is 13 residues long. V shed 3 bases and J shed 7 bases, with 12 bases lying between them. Per germline, CDR1 ENHRY and CDR2 SYGVKD. The CDR3 spells CAISESGVGGYTF. The DNA for the CDR3 is TGTGCCATCAGTGAATCAGGGGTTGGTGGCTACACCTTC.